This T cell receptor (beta chain) is from a study of control samples from healthy donors and cancer patients. Generated by immunoSEQ multiplex PCR, the TCRdb table keeps only in-frame clones and is missing some. The sample shows more than 100,000 clones, 89% of them seen only once. The length of the CDR3 is 14 residues. With 3 bases clipped from V and 9 bases from J, the junction kept 6 bases outside the gene matches. Per germline, CDR1 SGDLS and CDR2 YYNGEE. The source of this sequence is a man aged 50-60 years with head and neck cancer. The sequencing sample was made of PBMCs. This chain uses TRBV9 with TRBJ2-4, with 10 bases that match TRBD2. The CDR3 coding sequence is TGTGCCAGCAGCGCGGGACTAGCGAGAAGCATTCAGTACTTC. As protein: CASSAGLARSIQYF. Full variable domain (rest looked up from reference TRBV9 and TRBJ2-4): DSGVTQTPKHLITATGQRVTLRCSPRSGDLSVYWYQQSLDQGLQFLIQYYNGEERAKGNILERFSAQQFPDLHSELNLSSLELGDSALYFCASSAGLARSIQYFGAGTRLSVL.